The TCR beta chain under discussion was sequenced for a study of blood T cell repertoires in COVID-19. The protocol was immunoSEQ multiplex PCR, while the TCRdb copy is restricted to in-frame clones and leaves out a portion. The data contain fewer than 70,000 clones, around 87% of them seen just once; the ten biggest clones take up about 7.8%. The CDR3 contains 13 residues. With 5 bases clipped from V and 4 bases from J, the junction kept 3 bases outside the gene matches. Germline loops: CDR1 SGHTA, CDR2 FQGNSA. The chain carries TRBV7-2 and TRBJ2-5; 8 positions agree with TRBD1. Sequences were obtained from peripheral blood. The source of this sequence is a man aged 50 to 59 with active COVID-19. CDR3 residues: CASSLGQGETQYF. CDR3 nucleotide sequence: TGTGCCAGCAGCCTTGGACAGGGAGAGACCCAGTACTTC.